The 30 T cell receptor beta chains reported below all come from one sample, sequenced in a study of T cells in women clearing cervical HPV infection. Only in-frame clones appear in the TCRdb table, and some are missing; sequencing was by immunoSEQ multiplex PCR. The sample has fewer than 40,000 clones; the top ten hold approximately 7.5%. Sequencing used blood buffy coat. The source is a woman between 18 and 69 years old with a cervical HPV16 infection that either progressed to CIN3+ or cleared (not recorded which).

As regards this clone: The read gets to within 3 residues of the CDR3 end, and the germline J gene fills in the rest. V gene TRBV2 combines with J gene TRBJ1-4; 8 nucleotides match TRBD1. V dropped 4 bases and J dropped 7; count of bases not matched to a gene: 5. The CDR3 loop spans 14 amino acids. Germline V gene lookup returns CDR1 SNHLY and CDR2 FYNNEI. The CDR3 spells CASSGDRWSEKLFF. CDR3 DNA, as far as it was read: TGTGCCAGCAGTGGGGACAGGTGGAGTGAAAAA.

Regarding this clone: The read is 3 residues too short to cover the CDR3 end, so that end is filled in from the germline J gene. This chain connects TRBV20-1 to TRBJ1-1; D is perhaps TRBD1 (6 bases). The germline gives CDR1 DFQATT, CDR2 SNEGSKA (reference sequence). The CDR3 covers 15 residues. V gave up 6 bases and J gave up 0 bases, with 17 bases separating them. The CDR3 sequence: CSAGTRTVMNTEAFF. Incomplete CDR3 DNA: TGCAGTGCGGGCACCCGGACAGTCATGAACACTGAA.

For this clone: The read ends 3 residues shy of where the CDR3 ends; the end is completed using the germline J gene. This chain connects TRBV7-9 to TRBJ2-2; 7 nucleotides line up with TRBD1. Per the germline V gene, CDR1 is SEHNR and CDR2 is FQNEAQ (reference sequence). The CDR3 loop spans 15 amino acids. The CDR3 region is CASSPGTDVYEKLFF. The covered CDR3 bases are TGTGCCAGCAGCCCCGGGACAGACGTTTATGAAAAG.

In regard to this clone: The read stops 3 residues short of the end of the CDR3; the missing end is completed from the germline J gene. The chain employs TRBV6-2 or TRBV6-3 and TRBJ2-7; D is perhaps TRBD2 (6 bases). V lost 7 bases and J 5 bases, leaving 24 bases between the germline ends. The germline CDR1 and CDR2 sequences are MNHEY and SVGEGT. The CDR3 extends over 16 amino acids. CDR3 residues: CASTNLMRTTRNEQYF. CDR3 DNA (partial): TGTGCCAGCACTAATCTAATGAGGACTACTCGAAACGAG.

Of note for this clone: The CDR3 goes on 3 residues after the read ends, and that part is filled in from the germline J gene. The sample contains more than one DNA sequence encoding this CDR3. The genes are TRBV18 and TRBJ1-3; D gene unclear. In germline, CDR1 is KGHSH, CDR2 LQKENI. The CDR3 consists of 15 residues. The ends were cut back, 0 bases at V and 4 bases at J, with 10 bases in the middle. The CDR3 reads CASSPPELQGNTIYF. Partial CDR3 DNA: TGTGCCAGCTCACCACCTGAGTTGCAGGGAAACACC.

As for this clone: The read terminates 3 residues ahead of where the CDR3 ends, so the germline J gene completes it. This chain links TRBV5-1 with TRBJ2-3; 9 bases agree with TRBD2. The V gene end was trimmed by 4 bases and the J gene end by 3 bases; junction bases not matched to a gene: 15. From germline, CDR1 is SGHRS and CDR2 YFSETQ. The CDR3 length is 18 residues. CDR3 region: CASSRIGTIAGETDTQYF. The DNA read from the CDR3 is TGCGCCAGCAGCCGGATTGGAACCATAGCGGGAGAAACAGATACG.

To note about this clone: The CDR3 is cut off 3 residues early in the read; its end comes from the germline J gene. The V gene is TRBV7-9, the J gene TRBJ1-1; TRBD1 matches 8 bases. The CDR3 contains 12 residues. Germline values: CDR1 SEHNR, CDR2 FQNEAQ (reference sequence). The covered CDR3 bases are TGTGCCAGCAGCCACGGACAGGGTCGA. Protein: CASSHGQGR. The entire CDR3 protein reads CASSHGQGRAFF.

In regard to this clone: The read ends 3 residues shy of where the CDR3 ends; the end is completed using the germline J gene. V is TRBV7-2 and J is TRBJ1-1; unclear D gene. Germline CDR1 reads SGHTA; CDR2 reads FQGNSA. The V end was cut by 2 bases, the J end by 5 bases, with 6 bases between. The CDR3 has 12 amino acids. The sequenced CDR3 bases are TGTGCCAGCAGCTTACTAAGAACTGAA. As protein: CASSLLRTE. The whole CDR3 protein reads CASSLLRTEAFF.

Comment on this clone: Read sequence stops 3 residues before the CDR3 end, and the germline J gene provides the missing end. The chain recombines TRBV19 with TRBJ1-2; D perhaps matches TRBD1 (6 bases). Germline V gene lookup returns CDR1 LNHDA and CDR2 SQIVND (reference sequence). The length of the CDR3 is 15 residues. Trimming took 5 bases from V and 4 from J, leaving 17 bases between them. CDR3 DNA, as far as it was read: TGTGCCAGTAGTGAGACAGGATATCTTCTCTATGGC. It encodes CASSETGYLLYG. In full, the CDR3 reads CASSETGYLLYGYTF.

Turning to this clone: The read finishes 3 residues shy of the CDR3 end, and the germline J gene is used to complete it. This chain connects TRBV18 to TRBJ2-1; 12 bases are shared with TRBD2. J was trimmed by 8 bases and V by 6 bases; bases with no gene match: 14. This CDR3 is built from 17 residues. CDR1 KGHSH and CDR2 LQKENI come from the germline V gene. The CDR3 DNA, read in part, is TGTGCCAGCTCCCCTAGACTAGCGGGAGAGTATGGCGATGAG. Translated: CASSPRLAGEYGDE. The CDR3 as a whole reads CASSPRLAGEYGDEQFF.

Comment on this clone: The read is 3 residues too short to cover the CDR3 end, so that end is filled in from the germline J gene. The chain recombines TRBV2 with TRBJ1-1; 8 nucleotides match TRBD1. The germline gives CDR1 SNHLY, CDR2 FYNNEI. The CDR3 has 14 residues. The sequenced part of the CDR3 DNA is TGTGCCAGCATCCTAGGGACAGGATGGTTGGGA. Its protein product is CASILGTGWLG. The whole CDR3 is CASILGTGWLGAFF.

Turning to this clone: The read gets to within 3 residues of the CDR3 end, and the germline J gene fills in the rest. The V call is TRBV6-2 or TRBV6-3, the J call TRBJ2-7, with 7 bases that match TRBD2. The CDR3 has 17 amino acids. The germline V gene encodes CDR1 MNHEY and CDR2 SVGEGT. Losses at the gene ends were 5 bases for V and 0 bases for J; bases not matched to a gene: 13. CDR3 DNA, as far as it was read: TGTGCCAGCAGTCGAGCGGGACCGCTCTCGAGCTCCTACGAG. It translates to CASSRAGPLSSSYE. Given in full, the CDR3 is CASSRAGPLSSSYEQYF.

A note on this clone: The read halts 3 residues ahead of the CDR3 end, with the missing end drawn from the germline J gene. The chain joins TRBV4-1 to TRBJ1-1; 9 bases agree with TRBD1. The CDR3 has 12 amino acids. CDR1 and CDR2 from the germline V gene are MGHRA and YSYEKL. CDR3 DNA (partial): TGCGCCAGCAGCACGGGGACAGGGTCG. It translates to CASSTGTGS. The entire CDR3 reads CASSTGTGSAFF.

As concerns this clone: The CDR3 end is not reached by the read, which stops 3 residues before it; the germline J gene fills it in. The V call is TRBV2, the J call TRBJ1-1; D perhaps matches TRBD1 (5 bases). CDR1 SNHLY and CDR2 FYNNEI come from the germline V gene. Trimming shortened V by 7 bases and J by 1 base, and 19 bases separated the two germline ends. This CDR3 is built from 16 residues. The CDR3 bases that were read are TGTGCCAGCATGGACCGGGAGAGGGGCCCGAACACTGAA. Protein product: CASMDRERGPNTE. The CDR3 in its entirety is CASMDRERGPNTEAFF.

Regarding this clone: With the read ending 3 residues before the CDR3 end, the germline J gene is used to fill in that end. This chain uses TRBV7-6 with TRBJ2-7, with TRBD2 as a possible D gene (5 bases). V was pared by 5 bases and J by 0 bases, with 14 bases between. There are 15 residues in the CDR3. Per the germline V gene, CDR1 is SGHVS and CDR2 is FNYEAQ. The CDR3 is CASSDTSGGSYEQYF. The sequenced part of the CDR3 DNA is TGTGCCAGCAGCGACACCAGCGGAGGCTCCTACGAG. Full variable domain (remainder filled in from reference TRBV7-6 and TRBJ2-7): GAGVSQSPRYKVTKRGQDVALRCDPISGHVSLYWYRQALGQGPEFLTYFNYEAQQDKSGLPNDRFSAERPEGSISTLTIQRTEQRDSAMYRCASSDTSGGSYEQYFGPGTRLTVT.

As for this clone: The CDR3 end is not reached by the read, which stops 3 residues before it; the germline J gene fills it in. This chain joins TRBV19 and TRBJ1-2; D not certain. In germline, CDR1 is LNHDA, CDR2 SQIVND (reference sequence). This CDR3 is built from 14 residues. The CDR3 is CASSIGSSYNDYTF. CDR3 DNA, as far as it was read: TGTGCCAGTAGTATTGGTAGCTCCTACAATGAC.

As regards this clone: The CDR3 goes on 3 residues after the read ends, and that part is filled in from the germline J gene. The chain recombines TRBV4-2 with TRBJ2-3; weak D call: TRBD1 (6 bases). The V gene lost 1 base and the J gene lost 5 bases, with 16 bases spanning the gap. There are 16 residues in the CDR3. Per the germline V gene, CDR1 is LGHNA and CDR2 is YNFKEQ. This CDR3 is CASSQAGRQAKDTQYF. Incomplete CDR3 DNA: TGTGCCAGCAGCCAAGCTGGGAGACAGGCTAAAGATACG.

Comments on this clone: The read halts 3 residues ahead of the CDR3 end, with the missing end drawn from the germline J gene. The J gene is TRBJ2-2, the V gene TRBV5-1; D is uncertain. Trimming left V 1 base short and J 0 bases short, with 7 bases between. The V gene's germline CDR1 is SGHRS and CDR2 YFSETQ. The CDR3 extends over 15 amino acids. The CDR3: CASSLRLANTGELFF. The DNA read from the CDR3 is TGCGCCAGCAGCTTGAGGCTAGCGAACACCGGGGAG.

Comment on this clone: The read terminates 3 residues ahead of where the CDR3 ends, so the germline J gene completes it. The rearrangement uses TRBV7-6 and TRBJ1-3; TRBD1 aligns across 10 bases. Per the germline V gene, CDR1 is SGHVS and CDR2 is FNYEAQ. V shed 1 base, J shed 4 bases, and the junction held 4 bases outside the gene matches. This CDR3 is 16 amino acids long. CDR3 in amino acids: CASSLGGQGTGNTIYF. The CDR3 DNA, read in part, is TGTGCCAGCAGCTTAGGGGGACAGGGGACAGGAAACACC.

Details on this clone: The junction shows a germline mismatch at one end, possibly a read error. Incomplete CDR3 DNA: TGTGCCAGCTCTCTCGGGGTCCCAGAGACG. Protein product: CASSLGVPET. The CDR3, in full, reads CASSLGVPETQYF. The V and J genes are TRBV18 and TRBJ2-3; D may be TRBD2 (5 bases). The CDR3 end is not reached by the read, which stops 3 residues before it; the germline J gene fills it in. The germline gives CDR1 KGHSH, CDR2 LQKENI. This CDR3 has 13 amino acids.

Partial CDR3 DNA: TGTGCCAGCAGCCCGGGGTGGGATGGTGGC. Protein sequence: CASSPGWDGG. The complete CDR3 reads CASSPGWDGGYTF. This chain joins TRBV5-6 and TRBJ1-2; D unclear. The read ends 3 residues before the CDR3 terminus; that terminus is restored from the germline J gene. The CDR3 has 13 residues. The germline V gene has CDR1 SGHDT and CDR2 YYEEEE. V was clipped by 4 bases and J by 7 bases, with 14 bases between them.

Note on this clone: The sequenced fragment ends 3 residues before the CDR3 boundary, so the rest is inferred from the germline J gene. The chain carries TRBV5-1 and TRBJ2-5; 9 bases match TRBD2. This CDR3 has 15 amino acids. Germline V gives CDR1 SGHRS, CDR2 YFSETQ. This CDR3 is CASSPPSGKVGTQYF. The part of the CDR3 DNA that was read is TGCGCCAGCAGCCCACCTAGCGGGAAGGTCGGAACC.

Incomplete CDR3 DNA: TGTGCCAGCAGACAGGGATGGGGCCAAGAGACC. This gives the protein CASRQGWGQET. From start to end, the CDR3 is CASRQGWGQETQYF. The chain carries TRBV2 and TRBJ2-5, with D maybe TRBD1 (6 bases). The read terminates 3 residues ahead of where the CDR3 ends, so the germline J gene completes it. Germline CDR1 is SNHLY and CDR2 is FYNNEI. Trimming cost V 6 bases and J 1 base, with 12 bases left between them. There are 14 residues in the CDR3.

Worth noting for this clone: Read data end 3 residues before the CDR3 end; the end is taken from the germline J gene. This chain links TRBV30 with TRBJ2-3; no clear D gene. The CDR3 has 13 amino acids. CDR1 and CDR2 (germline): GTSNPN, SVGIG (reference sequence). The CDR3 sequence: CAWSVYFQETQYF. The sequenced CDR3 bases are TGTGCCTGGAGTGTTTACTTCCAAGAGACG. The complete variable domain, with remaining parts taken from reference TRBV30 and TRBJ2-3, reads SQTIHQWPATLVQPVGSPLSLECTVEGTSNPNLYWYRQAAGRGLQLLFYSVGIGQISSEVPQNLSASRPQDRQFILSSKKLLLSDSGFYLCAWSVYFQETQYFGPGTRLTVL.

CDR3 sequence: CASSPPGGAYNEQFF. CDR3 bases read: TGTGCCAGCAGCCCCCCGGGGGGAGCCTACAATGAG. This chain joins TRBV14 and TRBJ2-1, with 7 bases lining up with TRBD2. Read sequence stops 3 residues before the CDR3 end, and the germline J gene provides the missing end. The CDR3 sequence is 15 residues long. Losses at the gene ends were 4 bases for V and 2 bases for J; bases not matched to a gene: 5. Looked up from germline, CDR1 is SGHDN and CDR2 is FVKESK.

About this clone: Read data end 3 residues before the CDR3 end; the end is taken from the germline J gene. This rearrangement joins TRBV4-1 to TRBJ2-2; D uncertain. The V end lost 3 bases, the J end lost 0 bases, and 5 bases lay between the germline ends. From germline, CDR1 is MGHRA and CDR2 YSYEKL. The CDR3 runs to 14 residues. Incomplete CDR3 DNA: TGCGCCAGCAGCCAGGCCGCGAACACCGGGGAG. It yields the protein CASSQAANTGE. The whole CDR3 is CASSQAANTGELFF.

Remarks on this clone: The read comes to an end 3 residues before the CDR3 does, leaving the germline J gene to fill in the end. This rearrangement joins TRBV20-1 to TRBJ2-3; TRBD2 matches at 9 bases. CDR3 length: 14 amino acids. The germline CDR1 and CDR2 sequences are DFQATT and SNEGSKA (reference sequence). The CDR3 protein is CSAIAGVTKETQYF. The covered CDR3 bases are TGCAGTGCTATAGCGGGAGTCACGAAAGAGACG.

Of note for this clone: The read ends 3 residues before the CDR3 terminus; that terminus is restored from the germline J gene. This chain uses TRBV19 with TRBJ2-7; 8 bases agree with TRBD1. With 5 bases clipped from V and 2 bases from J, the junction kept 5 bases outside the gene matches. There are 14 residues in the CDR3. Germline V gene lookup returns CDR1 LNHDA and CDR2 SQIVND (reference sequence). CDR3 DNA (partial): TGTGCCAGTAGTGTAGGACAGGGACCCTACGAG. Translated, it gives CASSVGQGPYE. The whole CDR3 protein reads CASSVGQGPYEQYF.

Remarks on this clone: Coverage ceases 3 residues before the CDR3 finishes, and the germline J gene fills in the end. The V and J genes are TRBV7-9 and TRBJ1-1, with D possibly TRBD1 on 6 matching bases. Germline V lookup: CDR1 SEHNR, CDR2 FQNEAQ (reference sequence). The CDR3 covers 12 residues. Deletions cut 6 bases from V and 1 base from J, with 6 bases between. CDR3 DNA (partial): TGTGCCAGCAGGACAGGGAACACTGAA. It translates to CASRTGNTE. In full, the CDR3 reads CASRTGNTEAFF.

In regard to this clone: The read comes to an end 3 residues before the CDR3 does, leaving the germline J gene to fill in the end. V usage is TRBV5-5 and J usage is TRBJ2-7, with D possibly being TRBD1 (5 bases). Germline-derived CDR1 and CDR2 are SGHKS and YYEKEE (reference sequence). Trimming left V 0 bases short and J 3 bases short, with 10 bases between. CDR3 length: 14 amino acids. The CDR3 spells CASSLAGRDYEQYF. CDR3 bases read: TGTGCCAGCAGCTTGGCGGGCAGGGACTACGAG.